The T cell receptor beta chain under discussion was sequenced for a study of T cells after yellow fever vaccination. Points from the study as a whole: Clones from primary vaccination mostly reappeared after the booster (around 96% CD4, about 85% CD8).

Of note for this clonotype: What it binds is not known.

V lost 1 base and J lost 6, with 10 bases in between. This CDR3 contains 13 residues. The germline gives CDR1 GTSNPN, CDR2 SVGIG (reference sequence). TCRdb redid the calling of the 5' RACE reads with MiXCR, one entry per CDR3 protein. Among about 260,000 distinct CDR3 sequences listed, around 13% were seen once. This material consisted of CD4+ T cells sorted from PBMCs, taken 45 days after the yellow fever booster vaccination. This clonotype was obtained from a man younger than 45 who received the YFV17D yellow fever vaccine. The rearrangement joins TRBV30 to TRBJ2-4; D is undetermined. CDR3: CAWSGETANIQYF. As DNA, the CDR3 is TGTGCCTGGAGTGGGGAAACGGCAAACATTCAGTACTTC.